The rows below give T cell receptor beta chains drawn from one sample of a study of cytomegalovirus exposure and HLA in healthy donors. Assay used: immunoSEQ multiplex PCR; TCRdb lists only in-frame clones, some missing. This sample carries roughly 150,000 clones, nearly 80% of them seen once, and the ten largest clones take about an eighth. The sample consisted of PBMCs. The receptors here all came from a woman aged 40 to 55 in good health and CMV-seronegative. Each CDR3 is given with its conserved first and last residue.

>TRBJ2-1|TRBV5-1
CASSLDTGQGLYNEQFF
>TRBJ2-3|TRBV10-3
CATGQSTDTQYF
>TRBJ2-7|TRBV19
CASSPRDRGSSYEQYF
>TRBJ1-5|TRBV2
CASSELTANQPQHF
>TRBJ1-1|TRBV14
CASSQDFTEAFF
>TRBJ2-1|TRBV7-9
CASSKWGRGGQSEQFF
>TRBJ1-3|TRBV11-3
CASSLGRHSLDVGNTIYF
>TRBJ1-5|TRBV11-3
CASSLEGGSNQPQHF
>TRBJ1-2|TRBV5-1
CASSRGQGNGYTF
>TRBJ1-1|TRBV7-9
CSSSSRWTEAFF
>TRBJ2-1|TRBV28
CASSFLAGSNEQFF
>TRBJ2-1|TRBV7-8
CASSFDSKQFF
>TRBJ2-3|TRBV29-1
CSVEDGLAPSTQYF
>TRBJ1-1|TRBV29-1
CSVGVTGTEAFF
>.|TRBV5-4
CASSLAGRRDEQYF
>TRBJ1-5|TRBV6-1
CASRLTGETNQPQHF
>TRBJ2-7|TRBV19
CASSNRDYEQYF
>TRBJ1-3|TRBV6-6
CASSSPDREVYTIYF
>TRBJ1-2|TRBV7-6
CASSLEPGQGWYGYTF
>TRBJ2-4|TRBV19
CASSSDRGNIQYF
>TRBJ1-2|TRBV28
CAGQGAYVGYTF
>TRBJ2-3|TRBV7-9
CASASGQVDTQYF
>TRBJ2-5|TRBV19
CASSTGGSLEETQYF
>TRBJ1-1|TRBV4-3
CASSQGAGTARNTEAFF
>TRBJ1-4|TRBV2
CASHYGQGNEKLFF
>TRBJ1-2|TRBV7-9
CASSLDRGGGYTF